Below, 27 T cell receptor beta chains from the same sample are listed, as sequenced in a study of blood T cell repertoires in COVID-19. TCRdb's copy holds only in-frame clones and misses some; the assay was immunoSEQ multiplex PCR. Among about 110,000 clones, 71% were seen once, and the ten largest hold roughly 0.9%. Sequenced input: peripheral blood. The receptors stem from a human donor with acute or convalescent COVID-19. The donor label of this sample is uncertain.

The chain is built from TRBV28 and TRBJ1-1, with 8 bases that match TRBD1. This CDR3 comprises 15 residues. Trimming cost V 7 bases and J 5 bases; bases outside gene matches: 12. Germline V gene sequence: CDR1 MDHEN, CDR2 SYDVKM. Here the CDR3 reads CASNPPDRGYTEAFF. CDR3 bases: TGTGCCAGCAACCCTCCCGACAGGGGATATACTGAAGCTTTCTTT.

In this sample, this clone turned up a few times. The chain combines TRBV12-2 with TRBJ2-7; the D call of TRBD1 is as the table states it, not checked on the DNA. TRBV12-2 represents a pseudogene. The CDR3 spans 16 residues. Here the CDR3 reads CASRPPTGTGSYEQYF. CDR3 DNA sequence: TGTGCAAGTCGCCCACCGACCGGGACAGGCTCCTACGAGCAGTACTTC.

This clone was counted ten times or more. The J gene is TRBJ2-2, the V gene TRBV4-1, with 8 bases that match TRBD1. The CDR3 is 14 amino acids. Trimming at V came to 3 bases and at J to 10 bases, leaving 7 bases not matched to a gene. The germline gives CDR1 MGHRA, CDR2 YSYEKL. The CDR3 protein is CASSHPAGQAELFF. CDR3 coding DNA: TGCGCCAGCAGCCATCCTGCGGGACAGGCGGAGCTGTTTTTT.

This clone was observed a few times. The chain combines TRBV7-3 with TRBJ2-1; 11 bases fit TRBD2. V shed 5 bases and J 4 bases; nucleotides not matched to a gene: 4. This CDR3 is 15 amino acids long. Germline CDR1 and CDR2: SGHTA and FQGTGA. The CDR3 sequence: CASSKLAGAYNEQFF. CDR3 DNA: TGTGCCAGCAGCAAACTAGCGGGGGCTTACAATGAGCAGTTCTTC. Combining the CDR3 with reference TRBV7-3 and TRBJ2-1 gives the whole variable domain GAGVSQTPSNKVTEKGKYVELRCDPISGHTALYWYRQSLGQGPEFLIYFQGTGAADDSGLPNDRFFAVRPEGSVSTLKIQRTERGDSAVYLCASSKLAGAYNEQFFGPGTRLTVL.

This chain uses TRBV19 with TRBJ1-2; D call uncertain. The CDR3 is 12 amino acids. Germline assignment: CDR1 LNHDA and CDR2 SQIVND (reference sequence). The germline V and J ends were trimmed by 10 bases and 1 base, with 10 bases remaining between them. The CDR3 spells CATLTVNYGYTF. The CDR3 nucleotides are TGTGCCACCCTTACAGTTAACTATGGCTACACCTTC.

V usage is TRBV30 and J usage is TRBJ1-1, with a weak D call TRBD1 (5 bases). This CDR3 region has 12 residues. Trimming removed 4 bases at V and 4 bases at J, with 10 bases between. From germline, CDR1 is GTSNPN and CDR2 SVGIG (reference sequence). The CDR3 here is CAWTRVGTEAFF. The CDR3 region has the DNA TGTGCCTGGACCAGGGTGGGCACTGAAGCTTTCTTT.

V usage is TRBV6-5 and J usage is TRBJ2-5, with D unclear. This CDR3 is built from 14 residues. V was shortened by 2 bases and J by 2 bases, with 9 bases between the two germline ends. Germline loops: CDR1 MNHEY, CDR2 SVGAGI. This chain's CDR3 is CASSYGRKQETQYF. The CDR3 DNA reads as TGTGCCAGCAGTTACGGCAGAAAACAAGAGACCCAGTACTTC.

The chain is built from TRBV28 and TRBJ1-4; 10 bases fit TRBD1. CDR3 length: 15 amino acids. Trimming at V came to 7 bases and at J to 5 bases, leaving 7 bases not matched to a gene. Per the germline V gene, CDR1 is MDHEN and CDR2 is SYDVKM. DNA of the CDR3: TGTGCCAGCACCCAAGTGGGACAGGGGAATGAAAAACTGTTTTTT. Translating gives CASTQVGQGNEKLFF. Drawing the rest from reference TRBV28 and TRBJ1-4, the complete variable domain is DVKVTQSSRYLVKRTGEKVFLECVQDMDHENMFWYRQDPGLGLRLIYFSYDVKMKEKGDIPEGYSVSREKKERFSLILESASTNQTSMYLCASTQVGQGNEKLFFGSGTQLSVL.

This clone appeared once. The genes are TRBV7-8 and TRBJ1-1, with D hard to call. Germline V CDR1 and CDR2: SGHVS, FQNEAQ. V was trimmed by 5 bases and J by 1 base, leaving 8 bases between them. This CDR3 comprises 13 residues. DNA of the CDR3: TGTGCCAGCAGCCCGAACAGGAACACTGAAGCTTTCTTT. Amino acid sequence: CASSPNRNTEAFF.

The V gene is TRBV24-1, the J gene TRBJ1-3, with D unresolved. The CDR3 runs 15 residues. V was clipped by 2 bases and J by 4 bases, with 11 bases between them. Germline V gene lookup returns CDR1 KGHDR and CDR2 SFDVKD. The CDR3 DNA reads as TGTGCCACCAGTGATTCCGGGAGTTCAGGAAACACCATATATTTT. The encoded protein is CATSDSGSSGNTIYF.

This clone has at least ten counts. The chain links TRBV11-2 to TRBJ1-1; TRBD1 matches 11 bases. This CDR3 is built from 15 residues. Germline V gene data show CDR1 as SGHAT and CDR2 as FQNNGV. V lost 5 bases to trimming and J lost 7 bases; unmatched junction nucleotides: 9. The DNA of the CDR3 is TGTGCCAGCAGCCCCGGGACAGGGGGGCTTGGTGAAGCTTTCTTT. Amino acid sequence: CASSPGTGGLGEAFF.

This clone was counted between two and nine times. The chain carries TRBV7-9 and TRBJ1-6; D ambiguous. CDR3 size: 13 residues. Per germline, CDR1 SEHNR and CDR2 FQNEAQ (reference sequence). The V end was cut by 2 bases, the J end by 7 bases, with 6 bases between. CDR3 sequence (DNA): TGTGCCAGCAGCTTATACGGGAATTCACCCCTCCACTTT. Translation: CASSLYGNSPLHF.

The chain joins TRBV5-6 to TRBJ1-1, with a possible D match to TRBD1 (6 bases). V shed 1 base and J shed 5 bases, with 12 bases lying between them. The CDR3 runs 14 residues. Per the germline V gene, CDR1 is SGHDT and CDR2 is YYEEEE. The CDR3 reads CASSLLGADTEAFF. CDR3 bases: TGTGCCAGCAGCTTGTTGGGGGCAGATACTGAAGCTTTCTTT.

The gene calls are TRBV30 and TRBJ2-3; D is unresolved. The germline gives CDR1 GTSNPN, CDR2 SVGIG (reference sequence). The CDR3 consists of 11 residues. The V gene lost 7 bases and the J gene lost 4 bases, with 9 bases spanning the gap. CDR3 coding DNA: TGTGCCTCCGAACTGGCAGATACGCAGTATTTT. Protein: CASELADTQYF.

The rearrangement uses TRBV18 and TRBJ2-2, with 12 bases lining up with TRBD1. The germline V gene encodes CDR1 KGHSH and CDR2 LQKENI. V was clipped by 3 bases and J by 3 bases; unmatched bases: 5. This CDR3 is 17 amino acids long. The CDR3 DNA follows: TGTGCCAGCTCACCTATGGGACAGGGGGCCTACACCGGGGAGCTGTTTTTT. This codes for CASSPMGQGAYTGELFF.

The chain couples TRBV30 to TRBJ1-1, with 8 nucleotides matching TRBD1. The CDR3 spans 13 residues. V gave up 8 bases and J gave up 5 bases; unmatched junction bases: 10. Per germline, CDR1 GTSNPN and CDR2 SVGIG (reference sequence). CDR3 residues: CARRDRGRTEAFF. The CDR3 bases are TGTGCCCGCAGAGACAGGGGAAGGACTGAAGCTTTCTTT.

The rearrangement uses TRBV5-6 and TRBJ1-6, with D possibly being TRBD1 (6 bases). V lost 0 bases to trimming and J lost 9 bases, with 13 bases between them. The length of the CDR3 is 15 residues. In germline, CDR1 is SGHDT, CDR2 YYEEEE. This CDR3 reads CASSLAEGVASPLHF. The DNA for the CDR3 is TGTGCCAGCAGCTTGGCAGAGGGGGTAGCTTCACCCCTCCACTTT.

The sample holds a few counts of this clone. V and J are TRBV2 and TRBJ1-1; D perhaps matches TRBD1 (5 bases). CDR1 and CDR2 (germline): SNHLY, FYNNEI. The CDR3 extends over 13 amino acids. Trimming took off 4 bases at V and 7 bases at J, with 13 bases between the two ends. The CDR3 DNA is TGTGCCAGCAGTGTTGAGGGGAGGGTTGAAGCTTTCTTT. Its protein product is CASSVEGRVEAFF.

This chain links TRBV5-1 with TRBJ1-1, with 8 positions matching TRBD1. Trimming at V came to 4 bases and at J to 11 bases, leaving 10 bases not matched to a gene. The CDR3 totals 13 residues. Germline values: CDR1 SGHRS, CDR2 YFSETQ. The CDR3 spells CASSLDREIEAFF. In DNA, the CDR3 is TGCGCCAGCAGCCTGGACAGGGAGATTGAGGCTTTCTTT. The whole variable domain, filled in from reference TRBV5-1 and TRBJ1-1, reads KAGVTQTPRYLIKTRGQQVTLSCSPISGHRSVSWYQQTPGQGLQFLFEYFSETQRNKGNFPGRFSGRQFSNSRSEMNVSTLELGDSALYLCASSLDREIEAFFGQGTRLTVV.

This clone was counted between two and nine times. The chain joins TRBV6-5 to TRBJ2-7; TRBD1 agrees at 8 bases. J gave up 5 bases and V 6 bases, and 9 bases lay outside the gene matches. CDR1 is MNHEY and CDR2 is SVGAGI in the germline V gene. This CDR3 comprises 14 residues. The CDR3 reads CASSRDRGGNEQYF. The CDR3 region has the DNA TGTGCCAGCAGCCGTGACAGGGGTGGCAACGAGCAGTACTTC.

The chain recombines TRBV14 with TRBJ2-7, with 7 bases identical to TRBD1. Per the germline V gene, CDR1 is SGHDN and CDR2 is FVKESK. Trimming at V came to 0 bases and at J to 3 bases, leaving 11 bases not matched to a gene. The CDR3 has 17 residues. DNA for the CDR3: TGTGCCAGCAGCCAAGATGACGGGGACAGCCTAAACTACGAGCAGTACGTC. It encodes CASSQDDGDSLNYEQYV.

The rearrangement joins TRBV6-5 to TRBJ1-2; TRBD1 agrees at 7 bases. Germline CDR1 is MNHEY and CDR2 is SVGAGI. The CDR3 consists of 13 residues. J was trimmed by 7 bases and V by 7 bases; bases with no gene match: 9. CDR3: CASTLQGSPGYTF. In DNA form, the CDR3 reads TGTGCCAGCACTTTACAGGGGTCACCTGGCTACACCTTC.

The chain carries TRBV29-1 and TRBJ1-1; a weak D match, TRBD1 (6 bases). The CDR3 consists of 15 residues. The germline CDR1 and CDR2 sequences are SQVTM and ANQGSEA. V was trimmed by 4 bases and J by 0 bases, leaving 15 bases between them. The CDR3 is CSVAALTGMNTEAFF. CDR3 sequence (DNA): TGCAGCGTTGCCGCCCTAACAGGGATGAACACTGAAGCTTTCTTT.

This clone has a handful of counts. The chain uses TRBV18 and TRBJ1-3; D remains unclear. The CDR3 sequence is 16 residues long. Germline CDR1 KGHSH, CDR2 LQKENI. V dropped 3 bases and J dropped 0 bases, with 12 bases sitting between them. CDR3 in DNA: TGTGCCAGCTCACCGCTTGATCCGAGCTCTGGAAACACCATATATTTT. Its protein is CASSPLDPSSGNTIYF.

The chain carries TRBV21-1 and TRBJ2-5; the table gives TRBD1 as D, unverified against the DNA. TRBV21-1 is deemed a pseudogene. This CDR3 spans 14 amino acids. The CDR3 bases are TGTGCCAGCAAAGGGACAGAATTCCAAGAGACCCAGTACTTC. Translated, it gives CASKGTEFQETQYF.

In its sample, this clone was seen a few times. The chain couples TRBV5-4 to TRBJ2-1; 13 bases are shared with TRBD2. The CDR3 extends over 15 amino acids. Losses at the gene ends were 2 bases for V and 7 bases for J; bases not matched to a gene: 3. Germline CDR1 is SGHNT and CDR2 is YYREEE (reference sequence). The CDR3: CASSLLAGGHNEQFF. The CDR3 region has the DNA TGTGCCAGCAGCTTACTAGCGGGGGGGCATAATGAGCAGTTCTTC.

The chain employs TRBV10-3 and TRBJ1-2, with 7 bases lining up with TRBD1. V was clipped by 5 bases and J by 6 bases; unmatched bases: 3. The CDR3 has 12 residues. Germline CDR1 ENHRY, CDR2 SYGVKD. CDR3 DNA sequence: TGTGCCATCAGTCCGACAGGGAATGGCTACACCTTC. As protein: CAISPTGNGYTF.